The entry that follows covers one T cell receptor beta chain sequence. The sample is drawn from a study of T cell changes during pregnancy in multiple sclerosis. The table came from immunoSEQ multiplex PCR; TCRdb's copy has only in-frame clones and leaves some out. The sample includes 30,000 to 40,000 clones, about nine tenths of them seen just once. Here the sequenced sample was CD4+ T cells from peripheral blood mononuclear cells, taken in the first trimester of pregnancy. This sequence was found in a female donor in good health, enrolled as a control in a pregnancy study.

CDR3 nucleotide sequence: TGTGCCAGCAGCCAAGATGCCAGCTATGGCTACACCTTC. Translating gives CASSQDASYGYTF. This chain uses TRBV4-2 with TRBJ1-2, with D unresolved. V lost 0 bases to trimming and J lost 4 bases, with 6 bases between them. This CDR3 is 13 amino acids long. Germline-derived CDR1 and CDR2 are LGHNA and YNFKEQ.